Each of the 17 T cell receptor beta chains below was sequenced from the same sample in a study of cytomegalovirus exposure and HLA in healthy donors. PCR involved 60 Vbeta and 13 Jbeta primers. Some clones are missing from TCRdb's copy, which holds only in-frame ones; the method was immunoSEQ multiplex PCR. The sample has about 110,000 clones, around 86% seen once. The sample comprised PBMCs. These TCRs come from a man aged 40-49 years in good health and CMV-seronegative.

The sample holds one count of this clone. V and J are TRBV7-6 and TRBJ1-2; 7 positions match TRBD1. Germline CDR1 and CDR2: SGHVS and FNYEAQ. The CDR3 is made up of 14 amino acids. V lost 5 bases to trimming and J lost 7 bases; unmatched junction nucleotides: 10. In DNA form, the CDR3 reads TGTGCCAGCAGCCATCCGGGACAGAAGAGTGGCTACACCTTC. Translated: CASSHPGQKSGYTF.

This clone was picked up one time. The chain carries TRBV6-6 and TRBJ2-3; D is possibly TRBD2 (5 bases). V was cut by 0 bases and J by 2 bases, with 6 bases left in between. The V gene's germline CDR1 is MNHNY and CDR2 SVGAGI (reference sequence). The CDR3 runs 14 residues. CDR3 residues: CASSYSRATDTQYF. For the CDR3, the DNA is TGTGCCAGCAGTTACTCGAGGGCCACAGATACGCAGTATTTT.

This clone appeared once. The V call is TRBV28, the J call TRBJ2-7; perhaps TRBD1 as D (6 bases). Trimming took off 5 bases at V and 0 bases at J, with 8 bases between the two ends. Germline V gene sequence: CDR1 MDHEN, CDR2 SYDVKM. This CDR3 comprises 13 residues. In DNA form, the CDR3 reads TGTGCCAGCAGTCAGGGGTCCTCCTACGAGCAGTACTTC. This encodes CASSQGSSYEQYF.

The sample holds a few counts of this clone. This chain connects TRBV18 to TRBJ1-1; 8 bases match TRBD1. There are 15 residues in the CDR3. CDR1 and CDR2 from the germline V gene are KGHSH and LQKENI. V lost 6 bases, J lost 3 bases, and 9 bases stayed unmatched. CDR3 coding DNA: TGTGCCAGCTCGGTGACAGGGGACATCTACACTGAAGCTTTCTTT. This sequence encodes CASSVTGDIYTEAFF.

The chain combines TRBV28 with TRBJ1-3; no clear D. This CDR3 has 15 amino acids. Germline V gives CDR1 MDHEN, CDR2 SYDVKM. V was clipped by 2 bases and J by 2 bases, with 10 bases between them. The CDR3 DNA reads TGTGCCAGCAGTTTAAGAGGGTGGGCTGGAAACACCATATATTTT. Residues: CASSLRGWAGNTIYF.

This clone came up once. The rearrangement uses TRBV9 and TRBJ2-3; 7 bases are shared with TRBD2. Trimming removed 0 bases from V and 0 bases from J; junction bases left unmatched: 1. CDR3 length: 15 amino acids. Germline V gene lookup returns CDR1 SGDLS and CDR2 YYNGEE. The CDR3 DNA sequence: TGTGCCAGCAGCGTAGGCGGGGGAAGCACAGATACGCAGTATTTT. It specifies CASSVGGGSTDTQYF.

The sample holds one count of this clone. This sequence joins TRBV5-1 and TRBJ1-1; no clear D gene. The germline V gene has CDR1 SGHRS and CDR2 YFSETQ. The CDR3 covers 14 residues. Trimming removed 1 base from V and 1 base from J, with 8 bases in between. CDR3 nucleotides: TGCGCCAGCAGCTTGATCGAGGGGAACACTGAAGCTTTCTTT. It encodes CASSLIEGNTEAFF.

V gene TRBV7-9 combines with J gene TRBJ1-1, with D maybe TRBD1 (5 bases). This CDR3 is 15 amino acids long. CDR1 SEHNR and CDR2 FQNEAQ come from the germline V gene (reference sequence). The V gene lost 0 bases and the J gene lost 2 bases, with 10 bases spanning the gap. The CDR3 protein is CASSLAAGFNTEAFF. CDR3 in DNA: TGTGCCAGCAGCTTAGCGGCAGGGTTCAACACTGAAGCTTTCTTT.

The chain links TRBV2 to TRBJ2-5, with D perhaps matching TRBD1 (5 bases). There are 13 residues in the CDR3. The germline CDR1 and CDR2 sequences are SNHLY and FYNNEI. Trimming took 8 bases from V and 3 from J, leaving 13 bases between them. The CDR3: CASGQGREETQYF. The CDR3 DNA reads TGTGCCAGCGGGCAGGGAAGGGAAGAGACCCAGTACTTC.

Here the CDR3 DNA reads TGCGCCAGCAGCTTGCGGCCAGGGAAGGGTGAGCAGTTCTTC. As protein: CASSLRPGKGEQFF. This chain joins TRBV5-1 and TRBJ2-1; TRBD1 might be the D (5 bases). CDR3 size: 14 residues. Germline values: CDR1 SGHRS, CDR2 YFSETQ. V was clipped by 1 base and J by 9 bases, with 14 bases between them.

The gene calls are TRBV5-6 and TRBJ1-1; maybe TRBD1 (5 bases). The CDR3 covers 16 residues. CDR1 is SGHDT, CDR2 YYEEEE, per germline. V lost 4 bases and J lost 4, with 20 bases in between. CDR3 region: CASSPGGGRGATEAFF. In DNA form, the CDR3 reads TGTGCCAGCAGCCCTGGGGGAGGGCGAGGGGCCACTGAAGCTTTCTTT.

The chain recombines TRBV23-1 with TRBJ1-5; D possibly corresponds to TRBD1 (5 bases). TRBV23-1 counts as an open reading frame of uncertain function. Trimming cost V 0 bases and J 5 bases, with 14 bases left between them. The CDR3 contains 16 residues. CDR3 protein: CASSQSASREDQPQHF. The CDR3, as DNA: TGCGCCAGCAGTCAATCTGCAAGCAGGGAAGATCAGCCCCAGCATTTT.

CDR3 in DNA: TGCGCCAGCAGCTTGGAAGGGGGAGAGACCCAGTACTTC. The encoded protein is CASSLEGGETQYF. V gene TRBV5-1 combines with J gene TRBJ2-5; weak D call: TRBD1 (6 bases). Trimming stripped 0 bases from V and 4 bases from J, with 7 bases between. The CDR3 totals 13 residues. Germline CDR1 SGHRS, CDR2 YFSETQ.

J is TRBJ2-6 and V is TRBV6-5; D gene unclear. This CDR3 spans 16 amino acids. Trimming stripped 3 bases from V and 2 bases from J, with 11 bases between. The V gene's germline CDR1 is MNHEY and CDR2 SVGAGI. CDR3 sequence: CASSYLSGTGANVLTF. The CDR3 DNA sequence: TGTGCCAGCAGTTATTTATCAGGTACTGGGGCCAACGTCCTGACTTTC.

The J gene is TRBJ1-5, the V gene TRBV6-6; 7 nucleotides line up with TRBD1. Germline loops: CDR1 MNHNY, CDR2 SVGAGI (reference sequence). V lost 7 bases to trimming and J lost 2 bases; unmatched junction nucleotides: 8. The CDR3 spans 15 residues. The CDR3 region is CASTAGGTGNQPQHF. In nucleotides, the CDR3 is TGTGCCAGCACCGCAGGGGGGACTGGCAATCAGCCCCAGCATTTT.

The rearrangement uses TRBV6-1 and TRBJ2-7; D is undetermined. Per the germline V gene, CDR1 is MNHNS and CDR2 is SASEGT. Trimming left V 2 bases short and J 5 bases short, with 22 bases between. CDR3 size: 17 residues. The DNA of the CDR3 is TGTGCCAGCAGTGAATTCTTTCGGCAACTTGAGAGGAACGAGCAGTACTTC. It yields the protein CASSEFFRQLERNEQYF.

The rearrangement uses TRBV20-1 and TRBJ1-2; no firm D call. V lost 7 bases to trimming and J lost 8 bases, with 14 bases between them. The length of the CDR3 is 11 residues. From germline, CDR1 is DFQATT and CDR2 SNEGSKA (reference sequence). The CDR3 loop is CSGIGDGGYTF. CDR3 nucleotide sequence: TGCAGTGGGATAGGAGATGGCGGCTACACCTTC.